The T cell receptor beta chain under discussion was sequenced for a study of cytomegalovirus exposure and HLA in healthy donors. PCR was performed using 60 Vbeta and 13 Jbeta primers. Method: immunoSEQ multiplex PCR; TCRdb's copy keeps in-frame clones and lacks some. The sample shows 200,000 or so clones, around 80% of them seen only once. In nominal health when sampled, donors likely had unrecorded immune exposures nonetheless. In regard to this clone: Its antigen is undetermined.

Between the trimmed V and J ends, which lost 1 base and 6 bases, there was a span of 17 bases. This CDR3 comprises 16 residues. Germline CDR1 reads MGHRA; CDR2 reads YSYEKL. Notes on the study in general: HLA allele associations emerged for 15,000 to 20,000 TCR beta sequences in a later analysis, at 0.05 false discovery rate. Other equally common chains were less clonally expanded than HLA-associated TCR beta chains, a later analysis showed.

The receptor was isolated from a woman under 30 in good health and CMV-seropositive. The rearrangement links TRBV4-1 to TRBJ2-3; D perhaps matches TRBD2 (7 bases). The sample was PBMCs. Here the CDR3 reads CASSQVPGGPSDTQYF. In DNA form, the CDR3 reads TGCGCCAGCAGCCAAGTGCCGGGGGGCCCCTCGGATACGCAGTATTTT.